Following are 15 T cell receptor beta chains from one sample sequenced in a study of breast tumors, draining lymph nodes, adjacent tissues. TCRdb fed the multiplex PCR reads into MiXCR, producing one record per CDR3 protein. The sample lists around 50,000 distinct CDR3 sequences; roughly 24% were seen once. The sample was breast tumor tissue. The origin of the receptors is a female donor with breast cancer. Some clones in this sample may be carry-over from other donors' samples.

The chain carries TRBV20-1 and TRBJ1-1; 7 bases map to TRBD1. Trimming took 2 bases from V and 5 from J; bases not matched to a gene: 5. The V gene's germline CDR1 is DFQATT and CDR2 SNEGSKA (reference sequence). The CDR3 runs 13 residues. Here the CDR3 reads CSARTNRGTEAFF. CDR3 nucleotides: TGCAGTGCTAGAACTAACAGGGGTACTGAAGCTTTCTTT.

This chain joins TRBV5-5 and TRBJ2-1; no reliable D call. The CDR3 has 15 amino acids. From germline, CDR1 is SGHKS and CDR2 YYEKEE (reference sequence). Trimming shortened V by 2 bases and J by 2 bases, and 11 bases separated the two germline ends. The CDR3 loop reads CASSFGSSPYNEQFF. CDR3 nucleotide sequence: TGTGCCAGCAGCTTCGGTAGCTCCCCCTACAATGAGCAGTTCTTC.

This clonotype was recorded at least ten times. This sequence joins TRBV7-6 and TRBJ2-7; 9 nucleotides agree with TRBD2. Germline CDR1 is SGHVS and CDR2 is FNYEAQ. CDR3 length: 16 amino acids. The trim removed 1 base at V and 3 bases at J, leaving 7 bases unmatched. CDR3 DNA: TGTGCCAGCAGCTTAGGCCAGACTAGCGGTATCTACGAGCAGTACTTC. It specifies CASSLGQTSGIYEQYF.

On this clonotype: A single base separates this from a much larger clone, so it may be a read error. The chain is built from TRBV28 and TRBJ1-6; D remains ambiguous. Trimming removed 2 bases at V and 11 bases at J, with 13 bases between. This CDR3 is 14 amino acids long. Germline CDR1 is MDHEN and CDR2 is SYDVKM. The CDR3 loop is CASSLTLRGPPLHF. Here the CDR3 DNA reads TGTGCCAGCAGTTTAACCCTTAGAGGTCCACCCCTCCACTTT.

This clonotype was counted many times. The CDR3 coding sequence is TGTGCCAGTAGTCCCGTCGGGATACCTAGGGGGCCCAATCAGCCCCAGCATTTT. This gives the protein CASSPVGIPRGPNQPQHF. The chain employs TRBV19 and TRBJ1-5; 7 bases agree with TRBD1. This CDR3 comprises 18 residues. The V gene end was trimmed by 5 bases and the J gene end by 3 bases; junction bases not matched to a gene: 16. Looked up from germline, CDR1 is LNHDA and CDR2 is SQIVND (reference sequence).

The chain uses TRBV6-1 and TRBJ2-3; 9 bases agree with TRBD1. Unmatched junction bases numbered 7, after V lost 4 bases and J lost 2 bases. The length of the CDR3 is 16 residues. Germline assignment: CDR1 MNHNS and CDR2 SASEGT. The CDR3 loop is CASSGGTGRATDTQYF. CDR3 DNA: TGTGCCAGCAGTGGCGGGACAGGGCGAGCCACAGATACGCAGTATTTT.

This clonotype has a count of ten or more. The CDR3 region is CASTASDQTYEQYF. The CDR3 DNA sequence: TGTGCCAGTACCGCGTCGGACCAGACCTACGAGCAGTACTTC. The gene calls are TRBV19 and TRBJ2-7; D unresolved. V gave up 7 bases and J gave up 2 bases, with 15 bases separating them. The CDR3 consists of 14 residues. The germline V gene has CDR1 LNHDA and CDR2 SQIVND (reference sequence).

The chain employs TRBV11-2 and TRBJ1-1, with a possible D match to TRBD1 (5 bases). There are 12 residues in the CDR3. Trimming pared 3 bases from V and 11 bases from J, leaving 13 bases between. The germline V gene encodes CDR1 SGHAT and CDR2 FQNNGV. Here the CDR3 reads CASSFLGEGAFF. The CDR3 DNA reads as TGTGCCAGCAGCTTTCTTGGGGAGGGGGCTTTCTTT. Complete variable domain (other parts from reference TRBV11-2 and TRBJ1-1): EAGVAQSPRYKIIEKRQSVAFWCNPISGHATLYWYQQILGQGPKLLIQFQNNGVVDDSQLPKDRFSAERLKGVDSTLKIQPAKLEDSAVYLCASSFLGEGAFFGQGTRLTVV.

This clonotype was recorded many times. The chain couples TRBV6-6 to TRBJ2-7; D is ambiguous. V dropped 3 bases and J dropped 5 bases, with 17 bases sitting between them. CDR3 size: 15 residues. The V gene's germline CDR1 is MNHNY and CDR2 SVGAGI (reference sequence). CDR3 amino acids: CASSYVVPGEHEQYF. The CDR3 region has the DNA TGTGCCAGCAGTTATGTGGTCCCAGGAGAGCACGAGCAGTACTTC.

This clonotype has ten or more counts. The chain uses TRBV7-9 and TRBJ1-3; TRBD1 aligns across 7 bases. The length of the CDR3 is 16 residues. Germline CDR1 SEHNR, CDR2 FQNEAQ (reference sequence). Losses at the gene ends were 4 bases for V and 0 bases for J; bases not matched to a gene: 6. CDR3 nucleotides: TGTGCCAGCAGCTCGGGTAGGGACAGCTCTGGAAACACCATATATTTT. The encoded protein is CASSSGRDSSGNTIYF.

There are many counts of this clonotype. Written as DNA, the CDR3 is TGCGCCAGCAGCTTGGCCCCGCGGCCTCAAGAGACCCAGTACTTC. Translating it yields CASSLAPRPQETQYF. The rearrangement uses TRBV5-1 and TRBJ2-5; D gene uncertain. The CDR3 contains 15 residues. V lost 0 bases and J lost 2, with 11 bases in between. Germline-derived CDR1 and CDR2 are SGHRS and YFSETQ.

By sample fraction, this clonotype is medium-sized. The chain joins TRBV7-8 to TRBJ2-7, with 12 bases fitting TRBD2. J lost 2 bases, V lost 3 bases, and 5 bases had no gene match. CDR3 size: 16 residues. Germline V gene lookup returns CDR1 SGHVS and CDR2 FQNEAQ. For the CDR3, the DNA is TGTGCCAGCAGCTTCGTCGGACTAGCGGGGACCTACGAGCAGTACTTC. This sequence encodes CASSFVGLAGTYEQYF.

The rearrangement links TRBV5-1 to TRBJ2-3; 8 bases fit TRBD2. CDR1 is SGHRS, CDR2 YFSETQ, per germline. CDR3 length: 15 residues. V gave up 2 bases and J gave up 1 base; unmatched junction bases: 3. In nucleotides, the CDR3 is TGCGCCAGCAGCTTTTCAGCGGGGGGCACAGATACGCAGTATTTT. It translates to CASSFSAGGTDTQYF.

This clonotype occurred many times. The chain joins TRBV20-1 to TRBJ1-2, with 7 bases identical to TRBD1. Trimming took 5 bases from V and 8 from J; bases not matched to a gene: 5. In germline, CDR1 is DFQATT, CDR2 SNEGSKA (reference sequence). The CDR3 length is 11 residues. In nucleotides, the CDR3 is TGCAGTGCTGCAGGGGGGGAGGGCTACACCTTC. Translation: CSAAGGEGYTF.

This sequence joins TRBV7-2 and TRBJ2-1; 12 nucleotides align to TRBD2. The CDR3 length is 16 residues. CDR1 SGHTA and CDR2 FQGNSA come from the germline V gene. Trimming removed 1 base from V and 8 bases from J; junction bases left unmatched: 6. This chain's CDR3 is CASSLGLAGGQDEQFF. The CDR3 nucleotides are TGTGCCAGCAGCTTAGGTCTAGCGGGAGGGCAGGATGAGCAGTTCTTC.